This T cell receptor beta chain was captured in a study of blood T cell repertoires in COVID-19. Study-level information: PBMCs, B-cell-depleted T cells, or T cells were the source of the cDNA or gDNA that made up the material.

In the original analysis: Using reference gene primer amplification, nucleated cell counts were estimated. TCRdb's copy holds only in-frame clones and misses some; the assay was immunoSEQ multiplex PCR. V and J calls and clone size follow that table, whereas D and trimming were derived from the DNA. The data hold 120,000 or so clones, with around 83% observed a single time. Germline values: CDR1 SGHAT, CDR2 FQNNGV. The CDR3 has 12 residues. After removal of 4 bases from V and 5 bases from J, the junction contained 2 bases not matched to a gene. The receptor was isolated from a woman in her forties or fifties with acute or convalescent COVID-19. The sequenced material came from peripheral blood. V and J are TRBV11-2 and TRBJ2-7; 7 nucleotides match TRBD1. In nucleotides, the CDR3 is TGTGCCAGCAGCTACGACAGGGACGAGCAGTACTTC. This codes for CASSYDRDEQYF.